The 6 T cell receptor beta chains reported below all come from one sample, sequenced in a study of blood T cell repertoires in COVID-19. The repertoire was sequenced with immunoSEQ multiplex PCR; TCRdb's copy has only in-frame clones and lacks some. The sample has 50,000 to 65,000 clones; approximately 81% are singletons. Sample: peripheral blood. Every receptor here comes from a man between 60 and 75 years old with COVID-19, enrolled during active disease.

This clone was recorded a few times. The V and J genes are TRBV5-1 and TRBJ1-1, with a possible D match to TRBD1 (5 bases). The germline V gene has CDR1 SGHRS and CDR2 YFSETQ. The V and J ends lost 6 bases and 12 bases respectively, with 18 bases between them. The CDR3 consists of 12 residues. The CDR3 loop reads CASTSDGGETFF. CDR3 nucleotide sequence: TGCGCCAGCACTTCGGATGGAGGGGAAACTTTCTTT.

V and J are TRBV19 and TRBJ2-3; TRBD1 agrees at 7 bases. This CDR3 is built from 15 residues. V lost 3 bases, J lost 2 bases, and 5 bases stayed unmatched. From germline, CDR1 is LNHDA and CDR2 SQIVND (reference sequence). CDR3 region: CASSIGTAPTDTQYF. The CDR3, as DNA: TGTGCCAGTAGTATTGGGACAGCCCCCACAGATACGCAGTATTTT.

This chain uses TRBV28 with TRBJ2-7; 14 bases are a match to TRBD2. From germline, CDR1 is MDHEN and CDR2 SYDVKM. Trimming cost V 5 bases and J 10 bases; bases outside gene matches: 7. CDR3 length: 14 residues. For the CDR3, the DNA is TGTGCCAGCAGTCTGGGACTAGCGGGGGTACGACAGTACTTC. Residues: CASSLGLAGVRQYF.

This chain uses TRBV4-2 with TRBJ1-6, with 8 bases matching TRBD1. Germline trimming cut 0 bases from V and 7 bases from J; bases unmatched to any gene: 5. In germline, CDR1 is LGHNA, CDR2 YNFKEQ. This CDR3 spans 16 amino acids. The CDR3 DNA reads TGTGCCAGCAGCCAAGATGGACAGGGTGACAATTCACCCCTCCACTTT. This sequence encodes CASSQDGQGDNSPLHF.

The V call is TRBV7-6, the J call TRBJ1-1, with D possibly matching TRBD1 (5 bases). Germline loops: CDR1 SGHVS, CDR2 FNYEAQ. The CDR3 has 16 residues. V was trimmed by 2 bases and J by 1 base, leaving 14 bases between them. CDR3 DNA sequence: TGTGCCAGCAGCTTAAGACAGCTAGTTTCGAACACTGAAGCTTTCTTT. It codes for CASSLRQLVSNTEAFF.

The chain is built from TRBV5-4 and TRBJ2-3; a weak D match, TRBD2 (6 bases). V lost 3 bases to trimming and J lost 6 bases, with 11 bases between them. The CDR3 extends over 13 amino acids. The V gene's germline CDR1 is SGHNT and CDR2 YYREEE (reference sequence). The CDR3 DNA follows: TGTGCCAGCAGCTCCCGGAGGGATGATACGCAGTATTTT. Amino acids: CASSSRRDDTQYF.